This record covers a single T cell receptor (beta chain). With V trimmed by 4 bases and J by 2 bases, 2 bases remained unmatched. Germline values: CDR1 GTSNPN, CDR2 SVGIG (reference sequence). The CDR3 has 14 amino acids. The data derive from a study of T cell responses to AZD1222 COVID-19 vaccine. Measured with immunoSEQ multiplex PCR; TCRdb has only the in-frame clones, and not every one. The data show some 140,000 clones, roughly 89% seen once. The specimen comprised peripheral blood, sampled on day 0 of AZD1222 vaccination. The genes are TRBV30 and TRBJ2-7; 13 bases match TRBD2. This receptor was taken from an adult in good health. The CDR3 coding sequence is TGTGCCTGGAAACTAGCGGGAGGGGCCTACGAGCAGTACTTC. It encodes CAWKLAGGAYEQYF.